Below, one TCR beta chain is given with its context. Its antigen target is currently unknown. Base qualities are not recorded, but no much larger clone differs from it by a single base. The immunoSEQ assay amplified TCRB CDR3 regions from 1.5 to 2.5 micrograms of genomic DNA, or from all available DNA when less than that amount was available. Multiplex PCR used 60 forward primers for TCR V beta segments and 13 reverse primers for J beta segments. Synthetic control templates were spiked into each sample at limiting dilution to estimate reads per starting template. Sequencing produced 87 bp reads on the Illumina HiSeq System. As for the original processing: PCR and sequencing errors were removed by a nearest neighbor algorithm that merged closely related sequences. TCR overlap was measured as the percentage of unique tumor TCR beta sequences also present in the same patient's peripheral blood. TCRdb took this table from immuneACCESS and kept in-frame rearrangements with V and J called. Such tables lack part of the clones; where checked against another copy, unresolved V genes explain under half of the gap, and the rest is unexplained. V and J calls and clone size come straight from that table; D and trimming were deduced from the DNA. In this sample the table shows almost 65,000 clones, about 81% of which occur a single time. Jointly, the top ten make up about 9% of the sample.

From the cysteine through the phenylalanine, the CDR3 covers 15 amino acids. The sequence is cut down to CDR3 DNA, 45 bases in frame from base 1. The germline ends are 9 bases apart after V is trimmed by 0 bases and J by 0 bases. The germline V gene yields SGHRS for CDR1 and YFSETQ for CDR2. These data come from a study of glioma-infiltrating T cells after dendritic cell vaccination listed by TCRdb under 2016. The study in broad terms: Of the 15 glioblastoma patients in the cohort, all drawn from Phase I and II dendritic cell vaccination trials, 9 were newly diagnosed and 6 had recurrent disease. Between the early 2000s and the early 2010s, the patients were given dendritic cell vaccination pulsed with autologous tumor lysate. The vaccine was prepared from monocyte-derived dendritic cells that were cultured for seven days with IL-4 and GM-CSF and then pulsed overnight with autologous tumor lysate. Each patient got three intradermal injections of the dendritic cell vaccine, spaced at biweekly intervals, in the arm below the axilla. Deep sequencing of TCR beta CDR3 regions was used to quantify tumor-infiltrating lymphocyte content and compare tumor and blood repertoires in dendritic cell-vaccinated glioblastoma patients. Survival after dendritic cell vaccination was correlated with TCR sequencing metrics, including TIL content and tumor-blood repertoire overlap. Summary of the overall study and its limitations: After dendritic cell vaccination, a higher estimated pretreatment TIL content predicted longer time to progression and overall survival. TCR clonality showed no direct relationship with survival, which suggests that a diverse polyclonal response may matter. The three-group TCR overlap response model was characterized as speculative, and prospective validation of the model was stated to be required. The cohort was small and heterogeneous, few patients had complete blood and tumor sets, and even fewer had initial-recurrent tumor pairs.

Patients were selected on the basis of adequate residual fresh-frozen tumor tissue and more than two years of available survival data. An isocitrate dehydrogenase mutation was not carried by any of the glioblastoma patients, although molecular status was otherwise variable. PBMC collection took place before vaccination, two weeks after the third vaccination, and at tumor progression if progression occurred. The Qiagen DNeasy Blood extraction Kit was used for extraction of genomic DNA. The sample here was blood, taken before dendritic cell vaccination. The rearranged segments are TRBV5-1 and TRBJ2-5; the D segment could be TRBD1, given 5 matching bases. The receptor comes from a human donor with glioblastoma. The CDR3 protein sequence reads: CASSLDSGYQETQYF. The nucleotides are TGCGCCAGCAGCTTGGATTCAGGGTACCAAGAGACCCAGTACTTC.